These 9 T cell receptor beta chains share one sample of origin, sequenced in a study of OX40 agonist ivuxolimab in advanced cancers. This table comes from immunoSEQ multiplex PCR, and its TCRdb copy is limited to in-frame clones, with some not included. The data hold 43,000 or so clones, with approximately 86% observed a single time. Sequenced material: CD4+ or CD8+ T cells sorted from blood, taken in a trial of the OX40 agonist ivuxolimab. These receptors originate from an adult with an advanced solid tumor such as melanoma, head and neck, liver or kidney cancer.

This clone was counted a single time. The chain employs TRBV29-1 and TRBJ2-5; D perhaps matches TRBD2 (6 bases). Germline CDR1 SQVTM, CDR2 ANQGSEA. The length of the CDR3 is 17 residues. Trimming took 7 bases from V and 9 from J, leaving 33 bases between them. The CDR3: CSAERGQGTGPGVPQYF. The CDR3 DNA reads TGCAGCGCCGAGAGGGGCCAGGGTACCGGCCCGGGGGTTCCCCAGTACTTC.

The chain couples TRBV2 to TRBJ2-1; either TRBD1 or TRBD2 may fit D (5 bases each). Trimming pared 11 bases from V and 5 bases from J, leaving 16 bases between. Germline CDR1 SNHLY, CDR2 FYNNEI. The CDR3 spans 13 residues. As DNA, the CDR3 is TGTGCCCTCCTCGGGACCATAAACAATGAGCAGTTCTTC. It translates to CALLGTINNEQFF.

The CDR3 coding sequence is TGTGCCAGTAGTATTGAAGGGAGCATGAACACTGAAGCTTTCTTT. Translation: CASSIEGSMNTEAFF. The rearrangement links TRBV19 to TRBJ1-1; no reliable D call. This CDR3 spans 15 amino acids. Germline CDR1 reads LNHDA; CDR2 reads SQIVND (reference sequence). Trimming stripped 3 bases from V and 0 bases from J, with 11 bases between.

This chain joins TRBV30 and TRBJ2-3; TRBD1 matches at 10 bases. V lost 0 bases and J lost 6; bases outside the gene matches: 6. The CDR3 consists of 15 residues. Per germline, CDR1 GTSNPN and CDR2 SVGIG (reference sequence). CDR3 residues: CAWSVGTGAGDTQYF. In DNA form, the CDR3 reads TGTGCCTGGAGTGTTGGGACAGGGGCGGGGGATACGCAGTATTTT. Drawing the rest from reference TRBV30 and TRBJ2-3, the complete variable domain is SQTIHQWPATLVQPVGSPLSLECTVEGTSNPNLYWYRQAAGRGLQLLFYSVGIGQISSEVPQNLSASRPQDRQFILSSKKLLLSDSGFYLCAWSVGTGAGDTQYFGPGTRLTVL.

This rearrangement joins TRBV7-8 to TRBJ1-4; D is ambiguous. The CDR3 extends over 13 amino acids. Between the trimmed V and J ends, which lost 1 base and 7 bases, there was a span of 7 bases. Germline lookup yields CDR1 SGHVS and CDR2 FQNEAQ. The CDR3 nucleotides are TGTGCCAGCAGCTTAGGGTCGGGTGAAAAACTGTTTTTT. Translated: CASSLGSGEKLFF.

The chain has TRBV27 and TRBJ1-2, with 8 bases fitting TRBD1. The ends lost 3 bases at V and 7 bases at J; junction bases unmatched: 4. This CDR3 region has 13 residues. Germline V gene data show CDR1 as MNHEY and CDR2 as SMNVEV (reference sequence). The CDR3 DNA is TGTGCCAGCAGTTTTAACGGACAGGGTGGCTACACCTTC. It specifies CASSFNGQGGYTF.

The J gene is TRBJ2-1, the V gene TRBV7-6; D might be TRBD1 (6 bases). V lost 2 bases, J lost 7 bases, and 12 bases lay in between. The CDR3 runs 14 residues. The germline CDR1 and CDR2 sequences are SGHVS and FNYEAQ. The CDR3 DNA reads as TGTGCCAGCAGCTTAAGCAGGGGTGGAAATGAGCAGTTCTTC. This encodes CASSLSRGGNEQFF.

A few counts support this clone. V and J are TRBV7-9 and TRBJ1-5; possibly TRBD1 for D (6 bases). V was trimmed by 2 bases and J by 0 bases, leaving 8 bases between them. This CDR3 comprises 15 residues. CDR1 SEHNR and CDR2 FQNEAQ come from the germline V gene (reference sequence). CDR3 protein: CASSLKGGSNQPQHF. CDR3 DNA sequence: TGTGCCAGCAGCTTAAAAGGGGGTAGCAATCAGCCCCAGCATTTT.

The V and J genes are TRBV9 and TRBJ1-6; D unclear. V lost 3 bases and J lost 4, with 8 bases in between. The CDR3 covers 14 residues. CDR1 and CDR2 (germline): SGDLS, YYNGEE. CDR3 region: CASSAGSYNSPLHF. CDR3 sequence (DNA): TGTGCCAGCAGCGCGGGGAGTTATAATTCACCCCTCCACTTT.